The TCR beta chain described here comes from a study of CD8+CD57+ T cells in acquired aplastic anemia. Study as a whole: The study obtained an average of approximately 2.9 ug of DNA from sorted CD4+ and CD8+ cells.

V lost 10 bases to trimming and J lost 2 bases; unmatched junction nucleotides: 7. The length of the CDR3 is 14 residues. Germline-derived CDR1 and CDR2 are SNHLY and FYNNEI. Profiles of TCR beta VDJ and CDR3 were generated from a genomic DNA template. TCRdb re-analysed the reads in MiXCR, keeping a single row per CDR3 protein. The sample carries around 79,000 distinct CDR3 sequences, under 80% recorded once. All patients picked for sequencing had shown, by flow cytometry, an expansion of CD8+CD57+ cells. The diagnosis in all patients was severe acquired aplastic anemia. Regarding this clonotype: The target antigen is unknown.

Broader study findings: Patients shared some 30 CD8+ CDR3 sequences with controls.

The specimen was sorted CD4+, CD8+, or CD8+CD57+ T cells (not recorded which) from PBMCs. This sequence joins TRBV2 and TRBJ2-3; the match to TRBD1 covers 9 bases. The source of this sequence is a human donor with aplastic anemia. In DNA form, the CDR3 reads TGTGCCACCTACAGGGGGCGGATCACAGATACGCAGTATTTT. It is translated as CATYRGRITDTQYF.